The rows below give T cell receptor beta chains drawn from one sample of a study of T cell clusters in autoimmune cytopenias. From the multiplex PCR reads, TCRdb lists one entry per CDR3 protein and no DNA. The sample totals 5,600 or so distinct CDR3 sequences. These data also formed part of another study, on T cell repertoires in aging, cancer and after chemotherapy.

Input material: peripheral blood. Source of these receptors: a human donor in good health. Both conserved end residues are part of each CDR3. Rows may omit the clone size; those that give it use once, few, many or a size class.

abundance,v_gene,j_gene,CDR3aa
medium-sized,TRBV19,TRBJ1-4,CASSRPGTENEKLFF
NA,TRBV18,TRBJ1-3,CASSPPDRSRNTIYF
NA,TRBV5-1,TRBJ2-7,CASSRDAPISYEQYF
NA,TRBV5-4,TRBJ1-2,CASSLGTESNYGYTF
NA,TRBV6-2/TRBV6-3,TRBJ1-1,CASSREIGATEAFF
NA,TRBV6-1,TRBJ1-2,CASSVGTYSGYTF
NA,TRBV12-3/TRBV12-4,TRBJ2-1,CATTRDRRNNEQFF
NA,TRBV12-3/TRBV12-4,TRBJ2-1,CASSLQGPPPYNEQFF
medium-sized,TRBV12-3/TRBV12-4,TRBJ2-6,CASRALAGPSGANVLTF
NA,TRBV5-1,TRBJ2-2,CASSLGFGTGELFF